This passage covers 21 T cell receptor beta chains from one sample sequenced in a study of Ad26.COV2.S vaccination and SARS-CoV-2 variants (dated by TCRdb to 2020 to 2023). Library preparation employed the immunoSEQ multiplex PCR assay. This immuneACCESS table, as held by TCRdb, lists in-frame sequences with V and J called but not all clones. Of the missing ones, under half trace to an unresolved V gene in checked studies; the others have no known cause. For this sample there are 300,000 to 350,000 clones; about 87% appear just once. About 6.4% of the sample lies in the top ten. The treatment or condition label of this sample denotes: some 20 received Ad26.COV2.S at low or high dose, single or two shots; 5 received placebo; per-sample allocation not given. Repertoires of vaccine and placebo recipients were sequenced from samples collected on day 63 after the first injection. Sequenced here: peripheral blood, sampled in a trial of Ad26.COV2.S vaccine versus placebo. These receptors all come from a person aged 18-65 years who received the Ad26.COV2.S COVID-19 vaccine or a placebo.

The chain joins TRBV25-1 to TRBJ2-3; TRBD1 is a possible D gene (5 bases). The ends were cut back, 2 bases at V and 4 bases at J, with 19 bases in the middle. This CDR3 region has 17 residues. CDR1 and CDR2 from the germline V gene are MGHDK and SYGVNS. Here the CDR3 DNA reads TGTGCCAGCAGTGAACCCCTGGGGCAGGGTCCCCCAGATACGCAGTATTTT. Its protein product is CASSEPLGQGPPDTQYF.

This clone was observed at least ten times. J is TRBJ1-5 and V is TRBV3-1 (or the pseudogene TRBV3-2); 8 bases align to TRBD1. The CDR3 length is 16 residues. Germline V gene sequence: CDR1 LGHDT, CDR2 YNNKEL (reference sequence). Trimming at V came to 10 bases and at J to 6 bases, leaving 17 bases not matched to a gene. DNA for the CDR3: TGTGCCATTGAAGGAGGCGGCAGGGGGCGAGGTCAGCCCCAGCATTTT. Translated, it gives CAIEGGGRGRGQPQHF.

The chain joins TRBV5-6 to TRBJ2-5; perhaps TRBD1 as D (6 bases). The germline V gene has CDR1 SGHDT and CDR2 YYEEEE. The V gene lost 2 bases and the J gene lost 4 bases, with 12 bases spanning the gap. The CDR3 sequence is 14 residues long. In DNA form, the CDR3 reads TGTGCCAGCAGCTTAGCTTCCAGGGGAGAGACCCAGTACTTC. Encoded protein: CASSLASRGETQYF. Full variable domain (missing parts from reference TRBV5-6 and TRBJ2-5): DAGVTQSPTHLIKTRGQQVTLRCSPKSGHDTVSWYQQALGQGPQFIFQYYEEEERQRGNFPDRFSGHQFPNYSSELNVNALLLGDSALYLCASSLASRGETQYFGPGTRLLVL.

The chain joins TRBV19 to TRBJ2-6; a possible D gene is TRBD1 (6 bases). V was pared by 7 bases and J by 1 base, with 23 bases between. The CDR3 is 19 residues long. From germline, CDR1 is LNHDA and CDR2 SQIVND (reference sequence). The CDR3 region has the DNA TGTGCCAGTACCAATATTGGTCAGGGGCGGAGGTCTGGGGCCAACGTCCTGACTTTC. This codes for CASTNIGQGRRSGANVLTF.

This chain uses TRBV2 with TRBJ2-5, with unresolved D. Germline CDR1 SNHLY, CDR2 FYNNEI. Trimming removed 1 base from V and 0 bases from J, with 6 bases in between. The CDR3 loop spans 14 amino acids. This CDR3 is CASSEGWNQETQYF. CDR3 coding DNA: TGTGCCAGCAGTGAAGGATGGAACCAAGAGACCCAGTACTTC.

This sequence joins TRBV7-3 and TRBJ1-2; D is unresolved. The CDR3 totals 13 residues. The ends were cut back, 1 base at V and 4 bases at J, with 7 bases in the middle. From germline, CDR1 is SGHTA and CDR2 FQGTGA. This CDR3 reads CASSLSPSYGYTF. The CDR3 DNA follows: TGTGCCAGCAGCTTAAGTCCTAGCTATGGCTACACCTTC. Complete variable domain (other parts from reference TRBV7-3 and TRBJ1-2): GAGVSQTPSNKVTEKGKYVELRCDPISGHTALYWYRQSLGQGPEFLIYFQGTGAADDSGLPNDRFFAVRPEGSVSTLKIQRTERGDSAVYLCASSLSPSYGYTFGSGTRLTVV.

The V and J genes are TRBV7-3 and TRBJ2-1, with 10 nucleotides matching TRBD2. Germline loops: CDR1 SGHTA, CDR2 FQGTGA. The CDR3 has 16 amino acids. The V segment lost 5 bases and the J segment 8 bases; nucleotides outside the gene matches: 12. The CDR3 here is CASSPLGAGGQDEQFF. The DNA of the CDR3 is TGTGCCAGCAGCCCCTTGGGAGCGGGGGGGCAGGATGAGCAGTTCTTC.

The chain has TRBV6-5 and TRBJ2-4; 7 bases agree with TRBD1. The CDR3 totals 13 residues. The J segment lost 6 bases and the V segment lost 9 bases, leaving 8 bases of the junction unmatched. The germline CDR1 and CDR2 sequences are MNHEY and SVGAGI. Here the CDR3 reads CASADRVGNIQYF. The CDR3 DNA follows: TGTGCCAGTGCCGACAGGGTTGGAAACATTCAGTACTTC.

This chain uses TRBV28 with TRBJ2-7; 7 nucleotides line up with TRBD1. Germline loops: CDR1 MDHEN, CDR2 SYDVKM. CDR3 length: 17 amino acids. Germline trimming cut 3 bases from V and 2 bases from J; bases unmatched to any gene: 13. The CDR3 sequence is CASSLMSGDSIPYEQYF. CDR3 nucleotides: TGTGCCAGCAGTTTGATGTCTGGGGACAGCATACCCTACGAGCAGTACTTC.

This clone was observed a handful of times. J is TRBJ1-6 and V is TRBV4-1, with 7 bases aligning to TRBD1. From germline, CDR1 is MGHRA and CDR2 YSYEKL. The V segment lost 4 bases and the J segment 9 bases; nucleotides outside the gene matches: 6. CDR3 length: 14 residues. The CDR3 protein is CASSRDRVGSPLHF. The CDR3 DNA follows: TGCGCCAGCAGCCGAGACAGGGTCGGTTCACCCCTCCACTTT.

The CDR3 loop reads CASSLRSGQGTLGAFF. The CDR3 coding sequence is TGTGCCAGCAGCTTGAGGTCGGGACAGGGAACTTTAGGAGCTTTCTTT. The V call is TRBV5-8, the J call TRBJ1-1, with 9 bases fitting TRBD1. J gave up 10 bases and V 1 base, and 14 bases lay outside the gene matches. Germline V gene lookup returns CDR1 SGHTS and CDR2 YDEGEE. The CDR3 is 16 amino acids.

V gene TRBV4-3 combines with J gene TRBJ1-2; TRBD1 matches 12 bases. This CDR3 is built from 15 residues. Germline CDR1 and CDR2: LGHNA and YSLEER. The V and J ends lost 5 bases and 4 bases, in that order; junction bases with no gene match: 5. The CDR3 sequence is CASSTRDRGPYGYTF. In DNA form, the CDR3 reads TGCGCCAGCAGCACCCGGGACAGGGGGCCCTATGGCTACACCTTC.

The chain has TRBV6-2 or TRBV6-3 and TRBJ2-1; unclear D gene. The CDR3 is 14 residues long. Per germline, CDR1 MNHEY and CDR2 SVGEGT. The ends were cut back, 5 bases at V and 8 bases at J, with 16 bases in the middle. CDR3 sequence reads: CASSRIGKTDEQFF. CDR3 in DNA: TGTGCCAGCAGTCGTATAGGGAAGACCGATGAGCAGTTCTTC.

This clone was found once. J is TRBJ2-7 and V is TRBV5-4; TRBD2 matches at 10 bases. The V gene end was trimmed by 0 bases and the J gene end by 4 bases; junction bases not matched to a gene: 10. CDR3 length: 17 residues. From germline, CDR1 is SGHNT and CDR2 YYREEE (reference sequence). The CDR3 sequence is CASSLALAGVGRYEQYF. The CDR3, as DNA: TGTGCCAGCAGCTTGGCGCTAGCGGGAGTCGGTAGGTACGAGCAGTACTTC.

The chain uses TRBV3-1 (or the pseudogene TRBV3-2) and TRBJ2-2; D unresolved. V lost 4 bases, J lost 8 bases, and 14 bases lay in between. CDR1 and CDR2 (germline): LGHDT, YNNKEL (reference sequence). The CDR3 length is 14 residues. This chain's CDR3 is CASSPTPVTGELFF. The CDR3 DNA reads as TGTGCCAGCAGCCCAACACCCGTGACGGGGGAGCTGTTTTTT.

The gene calls are TRBV12-5 and TRBJ1-2; a possible D gene is TRBD1 (6 bases). Germline CDR1 reads LGHNT; CDR2 reads FRNRAP. Trimming left V 4 bases short and J 2 bases short, with 14 bases between. The CDR3 sequence is 15 residues long. Here the CDR3 DNA reads TGTGCTAGTGGTTCTTCCGGGGGCGCCAACTATGGCTACACCTTC. As protein: CASGSSGGANYGYTF.

This clone was seen a single time. The chain joins TRBV4-3 to TRBJ2-2; possibly TRBD2 for D (6 bases). Germline V gene lookup returns CDR1 LGHNA and CDR2 YSLEER. The CDR3 sequence is 14 residues long. Trimming removed 3 bases from V and 2 bases from J, with 7 bases in between. CDR3 amino acids: CASSQEGNTGELFF. The CDR3 DNA follows: TGCGCCAGCAGCCAGGAGGGTAACACCGGGGAGCTGTTTTTT.

The J gene is TRBJ1-6, the V gene TRBV7-9, with D hard to call. The germline gives CDR1 SEHNR, CDR2 FQNEAQ (reference sequence). V was cut by 2 bases and J by 9 bases, with 14 bases left in between. The CDR3 sequence is 15 residues long. The CDR3 is CASSLPSNGFSPLHF. In DNA form, the CDR3 reads TGTGCCAGCAGCTTACCGTCTAACGGCTTTTCACCCCTCCACTTT. Together with reference TRBV7-9 and TRBJ1-6, the CDR3 gives the full variable domain: DTGVSQNPRHKITKRGQNVTFRCDPISEHNRLYWYRQTLGQGPEFLTYFQNEAQLEKSRLLSDRFSAERPKGSFSTLEIQRTEQGDSAMYLCASSLPSNGFSPLHFGNGTRLTVT.

This chain links TRBV4-2 with TRBJ2-7; 10 nucleotides line up with TRBD2. The germline CDR1 and CDR2 sequences are LGHNA and YNFKEQ. The V gene end was trimmed by 1 base and the J gene end by 4 bases; junction bases not matched to a gene: 4. The CDR3 is 15 residues long. CDR3 DNA: TGTGCCAGCAGCCAAGCCCTAGCGGGAGTATACGAGCAGTACTTC. Translated: CASSQALAGVYEQYF.

The chain couples TRBV7-2 to TRBJ2-7, with 8 positions matching TRBD1. Germline-derived CDR1 and CDR2 are SGHTA and FQGNSA. This CDR3 is 14 amino acids long. With V trimmed by 2 bases and J by 9 bases, 9 bases remained unmatched. This CDR3 reads CASSLRQGRIGQYF. DNA of the CDR3: TGTGCCAGCAGCTTAAGACAGGGGAGGATTGGGCAGTACTTC.

V is TRBV13 and J is TRBJ1-2; D is unresolved. The CDR3 is made up of 11 amino acids. Germline assignment: CDR1 PRHDT and CDR2 FYEKMQ (reference sequence). V was cut by 1 base and J by 14 bases, with 11 bases left in between. The CDR3 here is CASSLARLVTF. The CDR3 nucleotides read TGTGCCAGCAGCTTAGCCCGTTTGGTGACCTTC.